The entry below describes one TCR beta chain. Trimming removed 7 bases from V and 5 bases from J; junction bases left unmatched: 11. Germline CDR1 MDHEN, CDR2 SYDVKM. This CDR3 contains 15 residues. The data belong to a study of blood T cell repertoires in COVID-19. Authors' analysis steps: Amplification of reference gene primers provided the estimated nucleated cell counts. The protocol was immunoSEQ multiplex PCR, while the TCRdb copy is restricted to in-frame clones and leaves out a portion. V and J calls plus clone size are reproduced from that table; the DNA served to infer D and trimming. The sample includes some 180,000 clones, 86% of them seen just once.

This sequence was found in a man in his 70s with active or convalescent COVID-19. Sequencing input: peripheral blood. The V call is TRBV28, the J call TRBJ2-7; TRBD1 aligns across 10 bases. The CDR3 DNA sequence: TGTGCCAGCACCCTCCCCGGGACAGGGGCTCACGAGCAGTACTTC. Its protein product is CASTLPGTGAHEQYF.